The 12 T cell receptor beta chains below come from one sample, sequenced in a study of PD-1 blockade in classical Hodgkin lymphoma. The protocol was immunoSEQ multiplex PCR, while the TCRdb copy is restricted to in-frame clones and leaves out a portion. The sample lists roughly 23,000 clones; 90% were seen once. The time point: newly diagnosed, previously untreated cHL patient sample. Magnetic negative selection of thawed PBMCs was the method by which CD4+ T cells were purified. Material for sequencing was CD4+ T cells from blood. These receptors were obtained from a human donor with classical Hodgkin lymphoma.

The genes are TRBV7-2 and TRBJ2-7, with TRBD1 matching 8 bases. The CDR3 covers 15 residues. Germline V lookup: CDR1 SGHTA, CDR2 FQGNSA. J lost 4 bases, V lost 2 bases, and 7 bases had no gene match. The DNA for the CDR3 is TGTGCCAGCAGCTTAACCGGGACAGGACTTTACGAGCAGTACTTC. Translated, it gives CASSLTGTGLYEQYF.

The chain links TRBV7-8 to TRBJ2-2; D may be TRBD1 (5 bases). The V end was cut by 5 bases, the J end by 13 bases, with 14 bases between. Germline V gene data show CDR1 as SGHVS and CDR2 as FQNEAQ. The CDR3 has 12 amino acids. CDR3 coding DNA: TGTGCCAGCAGCAAACAGGCCCGGGCGCTGTTTTTT. Translated, it gives CASSKQARALFF.

The V and J genes are TRBV4-3 and TRBJ2-4; 8 bases fit TRBD1. The V gene end was trimmed by 0 bases and the J gene end by 0 bases; junction bases not matched to a gene: 7. The CDR3 sequence is 18 residues long. CDR1 is LGHNA, CDR2 YSLEER, per germline. The DNA for the CDR3 is TGCGCCAGCAGCCAAGATTGGGGACAGGAGAGAGCCAAAAACATTCAGTACTTC. Amino acid sequence: CASSQDWGQERAKNIQYF.

The chain links TRBV5-5 to TRBJ2-3, with 12 bases lining up with TRBD2. This CDR3 is built from 19 residues. V was pared by 0 bases and J by 3 bases, with 11 bases of the junction left unmatched. CDR1 is SGHKS and CDR2 is YYEKEE in the germline V gene (reference sequence). DNA of the CDR3: TGTGCCAGCAGCTTGGGAGGACTAGCGGGATTTGTATCTACAGATACGCAGTATTTT. Its protein is CASSLGGLAGFVSTDTQYF.

The rearrangement joins TRBV5-1 to TRBJ1-1; TRBD1 aligns across 8 bases. The CDR3 contains 15 residues. With 4 bases clipped from V and 1 base from J, the junction kept 6 bases outside the gene matches. Germline V gene data show CDR1 as SGHRS and CDR2 as YFSETQ. CDR3 protein: CASSPGGQANTEAFF. The CDR3 region has the DNA TGCGCCAGCAGCCCGGGGGGACAGGCGAACACTGAAGCTTTCTTT. Filled out from reference TRBV5-1 and TRBJ1-1, the complete variable domain reads KAGVTQTPRYLIKTRGQQVTLSCSPISGHRSVSWYQQTPGQGLQFLFEYFSETQRNKGNFPGRFSGRQFSNSRSEMNVSTLELGDSALYLCASSPGGQANTEAFFGQGTRLTVV.

V usage is TRBV5-1 and J usage is TRBJ2-1; D remains unclear. The germline CDR1 and CDR2 sequences are SGHRS and YFSETQ. The CDR3 is 13 residues long. Trimming shortened V by 0 bases and J by 3 bases, and 4 bases separated the two germline ends. CDR3 sequence: CASSLDGYNEQFF. CDR3 bases: TGCGCCAGCAGCTTGGATGGCTACAATGAGCAGTTCTTC.

This chain connects TRBV29-1 to TRBJ1-1; D might be TRBD1 (6 bases). Looked up from germline, CDR1 is SQVTM and CDR2 is ANQGSEA. This CDR3 region has 13 residues. V lost 6 bases and J 2 bases, leaving 13 bases between the germline ends. CDR3 DNA: TGCAGCGTACCAGGACAGCTAAACACTGAAGCTTTCTTT. As protein: CSVPGQLNTEAFF.

The chain links TRBV23-1 to TRBJ2-7; 8 nucleotides match TRBD1. TRBV23-1 belongs to the ORF category, with a function that is uncertain. J lost 1 base, V lost 4 bases, and 9 bases had no gene match. CDR3 length equals 16 residues. This CDR3 is CASSRDRPFLSYEQYF. CDR3 in DNA: TGCGCCAGCAGTCGGGACAGGCCTTTCTTATCCTACGAGCAGTACTTC.

The rearrangement uses TRBV6-5 and TRBJ2-2; perhaps TRBD1 as D (6 bases). The CDR3 totals 14 residues. The germline V gene has CDR1 MNHEY and CDR2 SVGAGI. The V end lost 4 bases, the J end lost 1 base, and 7 bases lay between the germline ends. CDR3 nucleotide sequence: TGTGCCAGCAGTTCGACAGGGAACACCGGGGAGCTGTTTTTT. Translating gives CASSSTGNTGELFF.

The chain joins TRBV4-1 to TRBJ2-1, with 8 bases that match TRBD1. Germline lookup yields CDR1 MGHRA and CDR2 YSYEKL. The junction had 13 bases not matched to a gene; V was cut back by 1 base and J by 8 bases. This CDR3 region has 17 residues. The CDR3 loop is CASSQGLRGRGQHEQFF. Here the CDR3 DNA reads TGCGCCAGCAGCCAAGGGTTAAGGGGCAGGGGGCAACATGAGCAGTTCTTC.

V is TRBV30 and J is TRBJ2-2, with D possibly TRBD1 on 6 matching bases. Germline CDR1 and CDR2: GTSNPN and SVGIG (reference sequence). The germline V and J ends were trimmed by 1 base and 4 bases, with 10 bases remaining between them. The CDR3 spans 14 residues. The CDR3 DNA follows: TGTGCCTGGAGTGAACAGGGTCCCACCGGGGAGCTGTTTTTT. The encoded protein is CAWSEQGPTGELFF.

In nucleotides, the CDR3 is TGTGCCAGCAGCCCTGAGGCTTCAGGAAACACCATATATTTT. Its translation: CASSPEASGNTIYF. The rearrangement joins TRBV4-2 to TRBJ1-3; D call uncertain. V gave up 4 bases and J gave up 4 bases, with 11 bases separating them. Germline V gene data show CDR1 as LGHNA and CDR2 as YNFKEQ. This CDR3 has 14 residues.